This T cell receptor beta chain was identified in a study of shared clonotypes between healthy human individuals. Study background: Every donor yielded three CD4 naive, three CD4 memory, two CD8 naive and one CD8 memory plate.

Per the germline V gene, CDR1 is MDHEN and CDR2 is SYDVKM. The CDR3 runs to 13 residues. V lost 8 bases and J lost 1, with 11 bases in between. Notes on the study in general: Clonotype sharing across a handful of donors was observed for roughly 5% of naive CD4 clonotypes. Generation probabilities of non-shared clonotypes were lower (relative to those shared by all four donors).

Method: immunoSEQ multiplex PCR; TCRdb's copy keeps in-frame clones and lacks some. Of under 850,000 clones listed, 72% were seen once; the top ten hold under 2%. With regard to this clone: Its antigen remains unidentified.

The sequencing input was memory CD4+ T cells sorted from blood. Subset specified: CD45RA-negative fraction. The clonotype was recovered from a woman in her thirties in good health. V and J are TRBV28 and TRBJ1-1; tentatively, D is TRBD1 (6 bases). The CDR3 is CASLTGPNTEAFF. The CDR3 bases are TGTGCCAGCCTGACAGGACCGAACACTGAAGCTTTCTTT.